A single sample is the source of the 3 T cell receptor beta chains below, sequenced in a study of T cell changes during pregnancy in multiple sclerosis. Using immunoSEQ multiplex PCR, the repertoire was profiled, and TCRdb retains in-frame clones only, with some absent. The sample holds nearly 80,000 clones, over 85% seen once. The sequencing used CD4+ T cells from peripheral blood mononuclear cells, collected before pregnancy. The receptors come from a female donor with multiple sclerosis, enrolled in a pregnancy study.

This chain joins TRBV6-6 and TRBJ2-5; TRBD2 matches at 9 bases. The CDR3 is made up of 15 amino acids. V was clipped by 0 bases and J by 2 bases; unmatched bases: 1. Per the germline V gene, CDR1 is MNHNY and CDR2 is SVGAGI (reference sequence). CDR3 DNA: TGTGCCAGCAGTTACTCGGCGGGGGGGCAAGAGACCCAGTACTTC. Translating it yields CASSYSAGGQETQYF.

The chain uses TRBV5-4 and TRBJ2-1; D may be TRBD2 (5 bases). The CDR3 spans 15 residues. Germline V gene lookup returns CDR1 SGHNT and CDR2 YYREEE (reference sequence). Trimming took 2 bases from V and 0 from J, leaving 9 bases between them. The CDR3 is CASSFGSSSYNEQFF. DNA of the CDR3: TGTGCCAGCAGCTTTGGGAGTTCCTCCTACAATGAGCAGTTCTTC.

The chain couples TRBV11-1 to TRBJ1-1; unclear D gene. The CDR3 loop spans 12 amino acids. Germline CDR1 SGHAT, CDR2 FQDESV (reference sequence). The V end was cut by 3 bases, the J end by 2 bases, with 4 bases between. This CDR3 reads CASSLSNTEAFF. CDR3 coding DNA: TGTGCCAGCAGCTTGTCTAACACTGAAGCTTTCTTT.